This is a list of T cell receptor beta chains from one sample in a study of vaccination and CD4 T cells after COVID-19. TCRdb itself ran the PCR reads through MiXCR, one entry per CDR3 protein. This sample has more than 20,000 distinct CDR3 sequences, with roughly 41% found just once. No cognate antigen is known for these TCRs. The sequences come from CD4+ T cells from blood, cultured in vitro, collected about 7 months after SARS-CoV-2 vaccination. The receptors here all came from a human donor who had recovered from COVID-19. CDR3s include the opening cysteine and the closing phenylalanine or tryptophan. The D gene is left open where the match is weak. Clone sizes are given selectively: once, few, many, or a class where the clone is expanded.

size: few; D: NA; length: 16; J: TRBJ1-1; V: TRBV20-1; CDR3: CSARDPGIGTNTEAFF; DNA: TGCAGTGCTAGAGATCCAGGGATAGGAACGAACACTGAAGCTTTCTTT
size: NA; D: NA; length: 16; J: TRBJ2-1; V: TRBV20-1; CDR3: CSARDNAGPSYNEQFF; DNA: TGCAGTGCTAGAGATAACGCGGGTCCCTCCTACAATGAGCAGTTCTTC
size: NA; D: NA; length: 13; J: TRBJ2-7; V: TRBV15; CDR3: CATSSRQSYEQYF; DNA: TGTGCCACCAGCAGTAGACAGTCCTACGAGCAGTACTTC
size: NA; D: TRBD2; length: 12; J: TRBJ2-3; V: TRBV20-1; CDR3: CSVGAGADTQYF; DNA: TGCAGTGTTGGCGCGGGAGCAGATACGCAGTATTTT
size: NA; D: NA; length: 14; J: TRBJ1-5; V: TRBV6-1; CDR3: CASSEAGGNQPQHF; DNA: TGTGCCAGCAGTGAAGCAGGGGGGAATCAGCCCCAGCATTTT
size: few; D: NA; length: 15; J: TRBJ2-3; V: TRBV6-1; CDR3: CASRHLLENTDTQYF; DNA: TGTGCCAGCAGACACCTCCTAGAAAACACGGATACGCAGTATTTT
size: few; D: NA; length: 13; J: TRBJ2-2; V: TRBV20-1; CDR3: CSARDPNTGELFF; DNA: TGCAGTGCTCGAGACCCGAACACCGGGGAGCTGTTTTTT
size: NA; D: NA; length: 15; J: TRBJ2-5; V: TRBV20-1; CDR3: CSARGLLNLGETQYF; DNA: TGCAGTGCTAGGGGTCTATTAAACCTTGGGGAGACCCAGTACTTC
size: NA; D: TRBD2; length: 15; J: TRBJ2-7; V: TRBV7-2; CDR3: CASSLGTSGRREQYF; DNA: TGTGCCAGCAGCTTAGGGACTAGCGGGCGTAGGGAGCAGTACTTC
size: NA; D: NA; length: 15; J: TRBJ2-1; V: TRBV7-2; CDR3: CASSPGLPRGNEQFF; DNA: TGTGCCAGCAGCCCAGGACTACCCAGGGGCAATGAGCAGTTCTTC
size: NA; D: NA; length: 17; J: TRBJ1-1; V: TRBV6-1; CDR3: CASTRFPGMAMNTEAFF; DNA: TGTGCCAGCACCAGATTTCCGGGTATGGCCATGAACACTGAAGCTTTCTTT
size: NA; D: NA; length: 16; J: TRBJ2-7; V: TRBV2; CDR3: CASTKPPRTVSYEQYF; DNA: TGTGCCAGCACCAAGCCCCCCCGGACAGTCTCCTACGAGCAGTACTTC
size: few; D: NA; length: 15; J: TRBJ1-5; V: TRBV20-1; CDR3: CSARDMSYSNQPQHF; DNA: TGCAGTGCTAGAGATATGAGCTATAGCAATCAGCCCCAGCATTTT
size: medium-sized; D: TRBD1; length: 14; J: TRBJ1-5; V: TRBV20-1; CDR3: CSAMQGDGNQPQHF; DNA: TGCAGTGCTATGCAGGGGGACGGCAATCAGCCCCAGCATTTT
size: few; D: TRBD1; length: 16; J: TRBJ1-5; V: TRBV20-1; CDR3: CSAGQSRDRVGQPQHF; DNA: TGCAGTGCTGGACAAAGCCGGGACAGGGTAGGTCAGCCCCAGCATTTT
size: NA; D: NA; length: 17; J: TRBJ2-1; V: TRBV27; CDR3: CASSPVGGRSSYNEQFF; DNA: TGTGCCAGCAGTCCCGTTGGTGGGAGGAGCTCCTACAATGAGCAGTTCTTC
size: few; D: TRBD2; length: 17; J: TRBJ2-7; V: TRBV15; CDR3: CATSRRPRDGGGYEQYF; DNA: TGTGCCACCAGCAGACGTCCGAGAGATGGGGGGGGCTACGAGCAGTACTTC
size: few; D: NA; length: 13; J: TRBJ2-5; V: TRBV11-1; CDR3: CASSLEGKETQYF; DNA: TGTGCCAGCAGCTTAGAGGGGAAAGAGACCCAGTACTTC
size: few; D: TRBD1; length: 15; J: TRBJ2-5; V: TRBV6-2/TRBV6-3; CDR3: CASRRGQGARETQYF; DNA: TGTGCCAGCAGACGGGGACAGGGGGCGAGAGAGACCCAGTACTTC
size: NA; D: NA; length: 15; J: TRBJ1-5; V: TRBV18; CDR3: CASSPGTHSNQPQHF; DNA: TGTGCCAGCTCACCAGGGACCCATAGCAATCAGCCCCAGCATTTT
size: NA; D: NA; length: 15; J: TRBJ2-5; V: TRBV19; CDR3: CASSRAPEIQETQYF; DNA: TGTGCCAGTAGTAGAGCTCCAGAAATACAAGAGACCCAGTACTTC
size: NA; D: TRBD2; length: 16; J: TRBJ2-1; V: TRBV20-1; CDR3: CSARGLAGGFRGEQFF; DNA: TGCAGTGCTCGAGGACTAGCGGGAGGGTTTCGCGGTGAGCAGTTCTTC
size: NA; D: NA; length: 16; J: TRBJ1-2; V: TRBV5-1; CDR3: CASSLVPDAANYGYTF; DNA: TGCGCCAGCAGCTTGGTCCCGGACGCAGCTAACTATGGCTACACCTTC
size: NA; D: NA; length: 12; J: TRBJ2-1; V: TRBV20-1; CDR3: CSARERVNEQFF; DNA: TGCAGTGCTAGGGAACGGGTCAATGAGCAGTTCTTC
size: once; D: NA; length: 12; J: TRBJ2-5; V: TRBV7-6; CDR3: CASSSPIALKYF; DNA: TGTGCCAGCAGCTCCCCTATAGCTCTAAAGTACTTC